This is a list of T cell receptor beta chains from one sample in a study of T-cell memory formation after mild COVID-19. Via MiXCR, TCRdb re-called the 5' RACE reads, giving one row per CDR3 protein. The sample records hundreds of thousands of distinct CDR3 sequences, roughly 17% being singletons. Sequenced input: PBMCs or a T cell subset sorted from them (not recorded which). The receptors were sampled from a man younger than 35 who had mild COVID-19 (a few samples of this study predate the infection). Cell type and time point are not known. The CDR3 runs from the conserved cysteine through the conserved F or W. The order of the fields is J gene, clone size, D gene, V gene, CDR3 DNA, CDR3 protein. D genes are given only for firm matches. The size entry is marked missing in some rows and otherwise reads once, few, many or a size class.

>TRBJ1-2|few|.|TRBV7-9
TGTGCCAGCAGCTTAGGAGGGGAGGGGAACCGCTACACCTTC
CASSLGGEGNRYTF
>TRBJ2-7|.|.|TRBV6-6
TGTGCCAGCAGTTACGGGGCAGGGACCGTTTACGGGGAGCAGTACTTC
CASSYGAGTVYGEQYF
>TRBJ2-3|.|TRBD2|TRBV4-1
TGCGCCAGCAGCCAAGATACCGGGGGGGCCTCGGACACAGATACGCAGTATTTT
CASSQDTGGASDTDTQYF
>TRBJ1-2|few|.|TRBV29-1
TGCAGCGCCCCGAGGAGCGGGAGAGGCTACACCTTC
CSAPRSGRGYTF
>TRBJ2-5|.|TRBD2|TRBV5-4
TGTGCCAGCAGCTTGGGGAGAGCGGGGGGGCAAGAGACCCAGTACTTC
CASSLGRAGGQETQYF
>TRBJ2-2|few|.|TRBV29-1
TGCAGCGTTGAAGATCGGGTCGGGGAGCTGTTTTTT
CSVEDRVGELFF
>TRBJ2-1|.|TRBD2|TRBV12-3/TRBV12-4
TGTGCCAGCAGGGATGGTACTAGCGGCCCCTACAATGAGCAGTTCTTC
CASRDGTSGPYNEQFF
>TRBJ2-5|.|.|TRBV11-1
TGTGCCAGCAGCTTTTGGGGGATGGAGACCCAGTACTTC
CASSFWGMETQYF
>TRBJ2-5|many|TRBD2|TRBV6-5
TGTGCCAGCAGTTACTCGTCTAGCGGGGGGCTCTCTCAAGAGACCCAGTACTTC
CASSYSSSGGLSQETQYF
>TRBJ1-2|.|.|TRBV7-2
TGTGCCAGCAGCCCCTCAAGTGACAGGTCCCAGGCCTTC
CASSPSSDRSQAF
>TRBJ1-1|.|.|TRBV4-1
TGCGCCAGCAGATTCGCGAGGGAAGCCTCCATTGAAGCTTTCTTT
CASRFAREASIEAFF
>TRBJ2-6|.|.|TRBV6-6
TGTGCCAGCAGTGATCCCCAGGGTGCTGGGGCCAACGTCCTGACTTTC
CASSDPQGAGANVLTF
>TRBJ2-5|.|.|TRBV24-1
TGTGCCACCAGTGATCCGCGGGGGACCCAGTACTTC
CATSDPRGTQYF
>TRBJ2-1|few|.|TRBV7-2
TGTGCCAGCAGCCCCACACGTTCCTACAATGAGCAGTTCTTC
CASSPTRSYNEQFF
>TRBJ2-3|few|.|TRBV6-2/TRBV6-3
TGTGCCAGCAGGGCCCCTGGACTTCGCACAGATACGCAGTATTTT
CASRAPGLRTDTQYF
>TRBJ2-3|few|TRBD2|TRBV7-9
TGTGCCAGCAGCTTAGGACCGCGAGCGGGGGGGCGAGATACGCAGTATTTT
CASSLGPRAGGRDTQYF
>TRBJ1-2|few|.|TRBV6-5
TGTGCCAGCAGCCCTAATTTCAGGAGCGGCTACACCTTC
CASSPNFRSGYTF
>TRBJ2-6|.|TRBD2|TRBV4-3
TGCGCCAGCAGCCAAAGCCTAGCGGGGGTATACTACTCTGGGGCCAACGTCCTGACTTTC
CASSQSLAGVYYSGANVLTF
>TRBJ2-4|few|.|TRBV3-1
TGTGCCAGCAGCCAGGCTTTGGGGGGCATTCAGTACTTC
CASSQALGGIQYF
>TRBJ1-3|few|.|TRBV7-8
TGTGCCAGCAGACCTGGTGGGTTGGCTTCTGGAAACACCATATATTTT
CASRPGGLASGNTIYF
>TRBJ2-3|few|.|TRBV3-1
TGTGCCAGCAGCCCCCAGGTGGGTCCAGATACGCAGTATTTT
CASSPQVGPDTQYF
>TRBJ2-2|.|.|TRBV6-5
TGTGCCAGCAGTTACTTTGAGGGGGCCGGGGAGCTGTTTTTT
CASSYFEGAGELFF
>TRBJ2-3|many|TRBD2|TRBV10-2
TGCGCCAGCTCTAGCGGGGCAGATACGCAGTATTTT
CASSSGADTQYF
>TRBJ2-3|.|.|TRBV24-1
TGTGCCACCAGTGACCCGCAGGGGAGTAGCACAGATACGCAGTATTTT
CATSDPQGSSTDTQYF
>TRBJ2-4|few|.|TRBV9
TGTGCCAGCAGCGCTATGGACCCCGGAAACATTCAGTACTTC
CASSAMDPGNIQYF
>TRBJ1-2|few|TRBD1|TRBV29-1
TGCAGCGTTCCGGGACAGCTAAACTATGGCTACACCTTC
CSVPGQLNYGYTF
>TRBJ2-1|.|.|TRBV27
TGTGCCAGCAGTTTATCGTCCGGACAGACCTACAATGAGCAGTTCTTC
CASSLSSGQTYNEQFF
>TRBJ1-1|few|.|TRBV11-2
TGTGCCAGCACCGAACAGGGCACTGAAGCTTTCTTT
CASTEQGTEAFF
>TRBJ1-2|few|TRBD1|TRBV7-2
TGTGCCAGCAGCCACCGGGACAGGAACTATGGCTACACCTTC
CASSHRDRNYGYTF
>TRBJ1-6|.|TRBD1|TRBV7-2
TGTGCCAGCAGCCGGGACAGGGCTAATTCACCCCTCCACTTT
CASSRDRANSPLHF
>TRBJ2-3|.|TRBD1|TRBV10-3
TGTGCCATCAGGCCCAGGACAGGGGGCTCAGATACGCAGTATTTT
CAIRPRTGGSDTQYF
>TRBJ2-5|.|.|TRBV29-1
TGCAGCGTTGGCCCCAGGGAAGAGACCCAGTACTTC
CSVGPREETQYF
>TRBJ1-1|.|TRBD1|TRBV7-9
TGTGCCAGCAGCGAGCGCGACAGGGGAGCCACTGAAGCTTTCTTT
CASSERDRGATEAFF
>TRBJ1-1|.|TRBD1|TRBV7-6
TGTGCCAGCAGCTTATTGGACAGGGGCCAGCAAGGGAACACTGAAGCTTTCTTT
CASSLLDRGQQGNTEAFF
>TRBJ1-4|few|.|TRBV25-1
TGTGCCAGCAGCGAATCGGGCAGGGGCGGTGAAAAACTGTTTTTT
CASSESGRGGEKLFF
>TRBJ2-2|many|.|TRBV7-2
TGTGCCAGCAGCGCACAGCCGGGACAAACGAACACCGGGGAGCTGTTTTTT
CASSAQPGQTNTGELFF
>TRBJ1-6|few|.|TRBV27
TGTGCCAGCAGTCCTAGAGGGAGCAATTCACCCCTCCACTTT
CASSPRGSNSPLHF
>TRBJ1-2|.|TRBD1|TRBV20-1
TGCAGTGCGGGACAGTCTAACTATGGCTACACCTTC
CSAGQSNYGYTF
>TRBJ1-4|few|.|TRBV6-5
TGTGCCAGCAGTTACAAGGGGCGGCCTCTAGATGAAAAACTGTTTTTT
CASSYKGRPLDEKLFF
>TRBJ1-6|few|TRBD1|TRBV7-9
TGTGCCAGCAGCACGGGGACAGGGGCCAGCTCCTATAATTCACCCCTCCACTTT
CASSTGTGASSYNSPLHF
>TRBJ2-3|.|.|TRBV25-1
TGTGCCAGCAGTGACCACAGCACAGATACGCAGTATTTT
CASSDHSTDTQYF
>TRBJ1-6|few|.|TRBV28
TGTGCCAGCAGGCGCGGCGGGGCTAATTCACCCCTCCACTTT
CASRRGGANSPLHF
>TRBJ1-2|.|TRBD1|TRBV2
TGTGCCTGCGAAGACAGGGATATATCGAACTATGGCTACACCTTC
CACEDRDISNYGYTF
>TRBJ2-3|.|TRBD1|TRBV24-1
TGTGCCACCAGTGATTCGAAGACAGGGGATACGCAGTATTTT
CATSDSKTGDTQYF
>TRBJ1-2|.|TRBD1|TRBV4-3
TGCGCCAGCAGCCAAGGTCCCCTGGGACAGGGGTTTGCTGGCTACACCTTC
CASSQGPLGQGFAGYTF
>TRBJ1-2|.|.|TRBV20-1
TGCAGTGCTCAACCGACAGTCAATAATCATGGTGGCTACACCTTC
CSAQPTVNNHGGYTF
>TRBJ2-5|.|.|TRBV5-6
TGTGCCAGCAGCCTCTCGGCGGATGAAGAGACCCAGTACTTC
CASSLSADEETQYF
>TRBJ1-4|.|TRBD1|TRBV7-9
TGTGCCAGCACCCCCGGGACAGGGACCGAAAAACTGTTTTTT
CASTPGTGTEKLFF
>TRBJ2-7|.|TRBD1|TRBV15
TGTGCCACCTCCCGGGACAGGGCTCGGGAGCAGTACTTC
CATSRDRAREQYF
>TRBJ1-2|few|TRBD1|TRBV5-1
TGCGCCAGCAGTGGGGGACCGGGACAGAGCTATGGCTACACCTTC
CASSGGPGQSYGYTF
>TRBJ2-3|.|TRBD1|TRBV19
TGTGCCAGTAGTTCGGGGACAGGGAACGCAGATACGCAGTATTTT
CASSSGTGNADTQYF
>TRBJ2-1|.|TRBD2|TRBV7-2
TGTGCCAGCAGCTTAGGTCGGAGGGCTAGCGGGGTCACGATCGGTGAGCAGTTCTTC
CASSLGRRASGVTIGEQFF
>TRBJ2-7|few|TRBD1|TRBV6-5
TGTGCCAGCACTCACCTGACAGGGGAGGTCTACGAGCAGTACTTC
CASTHLTGEVYEQYF